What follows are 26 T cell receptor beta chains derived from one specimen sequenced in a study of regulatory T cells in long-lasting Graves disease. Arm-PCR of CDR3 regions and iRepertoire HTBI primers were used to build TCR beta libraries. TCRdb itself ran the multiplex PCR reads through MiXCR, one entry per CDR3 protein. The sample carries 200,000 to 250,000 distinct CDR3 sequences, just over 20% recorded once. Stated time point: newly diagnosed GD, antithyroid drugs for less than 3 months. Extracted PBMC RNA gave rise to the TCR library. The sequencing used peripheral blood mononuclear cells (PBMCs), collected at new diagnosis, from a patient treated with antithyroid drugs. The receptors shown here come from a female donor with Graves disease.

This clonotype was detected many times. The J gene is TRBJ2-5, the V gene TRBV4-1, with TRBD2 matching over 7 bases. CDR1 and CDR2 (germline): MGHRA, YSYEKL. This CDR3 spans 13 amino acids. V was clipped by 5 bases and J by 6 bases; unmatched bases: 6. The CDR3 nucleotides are TGCGCCAGCAGCTCGCAGCGGGAAAAGACCCAGTACTTC. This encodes CASSSQREKTQYF.

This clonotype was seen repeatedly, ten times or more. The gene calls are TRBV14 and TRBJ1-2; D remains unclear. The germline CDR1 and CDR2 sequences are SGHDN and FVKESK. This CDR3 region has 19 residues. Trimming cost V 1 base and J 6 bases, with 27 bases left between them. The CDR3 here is CASSQGGVAEITSGDGYTF. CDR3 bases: TGTGCCAGCAGCCAAGGCGGAGTGGCCGAGATCACCTCCGGAGATGGCTACACCTTC. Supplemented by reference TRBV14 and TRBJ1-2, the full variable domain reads EAGVTQFPSHSVIEKGQTVTLRCDPISGHDNLYWYRRVMGKEIKFLLHFVKESKQDESGMPNNRFLAERTGGTYSTLKVQPAELEDSGVYFCASSQGGVAEITSGDGYTFGSGTRLTVV.

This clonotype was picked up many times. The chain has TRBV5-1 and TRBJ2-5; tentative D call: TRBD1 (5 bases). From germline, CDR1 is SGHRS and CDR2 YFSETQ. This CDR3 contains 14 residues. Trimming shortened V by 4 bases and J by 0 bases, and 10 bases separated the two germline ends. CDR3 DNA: TGCGCCAGCAGCCTAGACAGTAACCAAGAGACCCAGTACTTC. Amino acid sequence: CASSLDSNQETQYF.

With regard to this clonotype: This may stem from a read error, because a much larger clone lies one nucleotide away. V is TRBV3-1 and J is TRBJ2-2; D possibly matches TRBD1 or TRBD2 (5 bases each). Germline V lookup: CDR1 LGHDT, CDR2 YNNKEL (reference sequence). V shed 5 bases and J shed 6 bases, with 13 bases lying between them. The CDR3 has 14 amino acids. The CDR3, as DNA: TGTGCCAGCAGCGAAGCAGGGACCCCCGGGGAGCTGTTTTTT. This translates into CASSEAGTPGELFF. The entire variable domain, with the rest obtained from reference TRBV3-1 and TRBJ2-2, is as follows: DTAVSQTPKYLVTQMGNDKSIKCEQNLGHDTMYWYKQDSKKFLKIMFSYNNKELIINETVPNRFSPKSPDKAHLNLHINSLELGDSAVYFCASSEAGTPGELFFGEGSRLTVL.

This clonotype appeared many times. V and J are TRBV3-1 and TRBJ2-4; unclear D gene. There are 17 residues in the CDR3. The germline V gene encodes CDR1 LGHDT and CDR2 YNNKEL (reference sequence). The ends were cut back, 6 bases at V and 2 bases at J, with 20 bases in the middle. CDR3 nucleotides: TGTGCCAGCAGTCCCCTAGGTTCCGGGCGGACCAAAAACATTCAGTACTTC. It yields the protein CASSPLGSGRTKNIQYF.

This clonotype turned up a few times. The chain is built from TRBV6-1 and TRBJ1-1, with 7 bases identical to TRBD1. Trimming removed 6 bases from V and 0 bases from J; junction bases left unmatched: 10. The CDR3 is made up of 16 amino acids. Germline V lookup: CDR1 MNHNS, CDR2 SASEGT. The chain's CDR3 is CASRRPTGRVNTEAFF. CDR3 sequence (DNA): TGTGCCAGCAGACGCCCGACAGGGAGGGTGAACACTGAAGCTTTCTTT.

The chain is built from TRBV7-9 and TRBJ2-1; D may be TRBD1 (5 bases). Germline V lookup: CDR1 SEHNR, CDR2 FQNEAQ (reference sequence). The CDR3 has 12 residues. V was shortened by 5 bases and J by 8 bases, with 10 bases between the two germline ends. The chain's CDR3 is CASSPTRDEQFF. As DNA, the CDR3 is TGTGCCAGCAGCCCCACCAGGGATGAGCAGTTCTTC.

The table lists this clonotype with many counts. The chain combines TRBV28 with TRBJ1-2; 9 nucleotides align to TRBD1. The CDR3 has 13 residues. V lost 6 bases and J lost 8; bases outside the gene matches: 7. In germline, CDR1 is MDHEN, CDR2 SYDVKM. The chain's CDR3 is CASRRDRVWGYTF. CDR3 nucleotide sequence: TGTGCCAGCAGGCGGGACAGGGTATGGGGCTACACCTTC.

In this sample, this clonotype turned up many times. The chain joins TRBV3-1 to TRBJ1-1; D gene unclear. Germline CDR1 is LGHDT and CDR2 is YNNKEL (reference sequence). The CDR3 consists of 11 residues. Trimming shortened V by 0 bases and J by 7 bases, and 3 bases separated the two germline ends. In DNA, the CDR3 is TGTGCCAGCAGCCAAGACCATGAAGCTTTCTTT. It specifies CASSQDHEAFF.

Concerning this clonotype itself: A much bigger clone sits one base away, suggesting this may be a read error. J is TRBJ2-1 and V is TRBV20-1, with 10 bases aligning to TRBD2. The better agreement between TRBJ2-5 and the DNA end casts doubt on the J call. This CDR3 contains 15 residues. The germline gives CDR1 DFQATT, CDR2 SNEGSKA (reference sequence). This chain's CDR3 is CGAREIWTSGLAQYF. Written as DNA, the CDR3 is TGCGGTGCTAGAGAGATCTGGACTAGCGGTTTGGCCCAGTACTTC.

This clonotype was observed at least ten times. CDR3 in amino acids: CASRPTWGPGHQPQHF. In nucleotides, the CDR3 is TGTGCCAGCAGACCCACCTGGGGTCCCGGGCATCAGCCCCAGCATTTT. The genes are TRBV28 and TRBJ1-5, with D hard to call. Germline loops: CDR1 MDHEN, CDR2 SYDVKM. The V and J ends lost 6 bases and 5 bases respectively, with 20 bases between them. The CDR3 covers 16 residues.

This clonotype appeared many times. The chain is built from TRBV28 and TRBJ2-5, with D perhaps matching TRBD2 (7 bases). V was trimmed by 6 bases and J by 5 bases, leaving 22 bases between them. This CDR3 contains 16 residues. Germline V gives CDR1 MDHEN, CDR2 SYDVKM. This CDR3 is CASSSAEGGAVETQYF. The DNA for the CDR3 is TGTGCCAGCAGCTCAGCGGAGGGGGGGGCGGTGGAGACCCAGTACTTC. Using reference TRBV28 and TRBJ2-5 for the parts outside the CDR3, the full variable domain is DVKVTQSSRYLVKRTGEKVFLECVQDMDHENMFWYRQDPGLGLRLIYFSYDVKMKEKGDIPEGYSVSREKKERFSLILESASTNQTSMYLCASSSAEGGAVETQYFGPGTRLLVL.

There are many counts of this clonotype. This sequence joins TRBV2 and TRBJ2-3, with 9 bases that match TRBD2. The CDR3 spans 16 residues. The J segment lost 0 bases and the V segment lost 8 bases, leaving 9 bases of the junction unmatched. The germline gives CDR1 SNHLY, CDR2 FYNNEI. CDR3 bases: TGTGCCAGCGGGAGACTAGCGGTCCGTAGCACAGATACGCAGTATTTT. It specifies CASGRLAVRSTDTQYF.

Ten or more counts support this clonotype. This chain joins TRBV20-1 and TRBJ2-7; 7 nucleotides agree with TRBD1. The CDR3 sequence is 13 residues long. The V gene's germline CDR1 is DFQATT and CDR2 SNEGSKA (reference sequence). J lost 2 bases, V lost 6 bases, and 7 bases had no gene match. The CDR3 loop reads CSASRDRTYEQYF. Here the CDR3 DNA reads TGCAGTGCCTCCCGGGACAGAACCTACGAGCAGTACTTC.

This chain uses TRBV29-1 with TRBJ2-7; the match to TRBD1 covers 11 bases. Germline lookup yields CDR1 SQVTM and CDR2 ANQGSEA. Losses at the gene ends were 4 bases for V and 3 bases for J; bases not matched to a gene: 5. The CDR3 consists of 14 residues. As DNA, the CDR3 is TGCAGCGTTGTAGGACAGGGGGCTATCTACGAGCAGTACTTC. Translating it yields CSVVGQGAIYEQYF.

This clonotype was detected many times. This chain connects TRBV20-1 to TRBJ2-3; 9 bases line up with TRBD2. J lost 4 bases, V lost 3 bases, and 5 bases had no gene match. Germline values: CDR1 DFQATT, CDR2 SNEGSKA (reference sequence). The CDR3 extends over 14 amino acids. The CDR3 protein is CSARLAGQSDTQYF. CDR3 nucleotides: TGCAGTGCTAGGCTAGCGGGACAGTCAGATACGCAGTATTTT.

The CDR3 DNA reads TGTGCCAGCTCACCACCTATCGCTCACATTCCTAACTATGGCTACACCTTC. Protein sequence: CASSPPIAHIPNYGYTF. This chain connects TRBV18 to TRBJ1-2, with D hard to call. Deletions cut 0 bases from V and 0 bases from J, with 14 bases between. Germline lookup yields CDR1 KGHSH and CDR2 LQKENI. The CDR3 consists of 17 residues.

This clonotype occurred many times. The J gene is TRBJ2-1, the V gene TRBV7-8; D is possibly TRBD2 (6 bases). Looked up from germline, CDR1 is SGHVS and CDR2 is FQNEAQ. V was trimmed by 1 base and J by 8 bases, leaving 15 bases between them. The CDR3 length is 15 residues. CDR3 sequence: CASSLGTTRSDEQFF. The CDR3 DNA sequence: TGTGCCAGCAGCTTAGGGACTACTAGGTCCGATGAGCAGTTCTTC.

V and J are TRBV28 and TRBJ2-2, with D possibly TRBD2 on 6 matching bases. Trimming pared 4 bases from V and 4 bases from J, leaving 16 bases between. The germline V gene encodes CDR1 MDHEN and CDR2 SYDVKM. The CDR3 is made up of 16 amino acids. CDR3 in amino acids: CASSSLGGASTGELFF. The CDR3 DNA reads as TGTGCCAGCAGTTCCCTCGGGGGTGCCAGCACCGGGGAGCTGTTTTTT.

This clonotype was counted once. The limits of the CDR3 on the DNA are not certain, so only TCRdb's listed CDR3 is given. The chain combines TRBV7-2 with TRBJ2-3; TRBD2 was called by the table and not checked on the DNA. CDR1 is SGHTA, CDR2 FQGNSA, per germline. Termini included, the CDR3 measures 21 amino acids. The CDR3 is CASSFYICSAPTSGATDTQYF.

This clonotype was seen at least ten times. CDR3 coding DNA: TGTGCCAGCAGCCGCGGACTAGCGGGGAGCCAAGAGACCCAGTACTTC. It specifies CASSRGLAGSQETQYF. The chain carries TRBV11-2 and TRBJ2-5; TRBD2 agrees at 12 bases. CDR1 and CDR2 (germline): SGHAT, FQNNGV. This CDR3 has 16 amino acids. Unmatched junction bases numbered 5, after V lost 5 bases and J lost 1 base.

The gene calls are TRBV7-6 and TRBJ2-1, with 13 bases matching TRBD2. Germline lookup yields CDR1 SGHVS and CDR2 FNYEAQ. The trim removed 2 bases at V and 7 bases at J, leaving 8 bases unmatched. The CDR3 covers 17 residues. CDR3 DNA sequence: TGTGCCAGCAGCTTACTGGGGAGGGGACTAGCGGGAAATGAGCAGTTCTTC. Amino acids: CASSLLGRGLAGNEQFF.

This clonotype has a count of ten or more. CDR3 residues: CASSSAWGSYNEQFF. DNA of the CDR3: TGTGCCAGCAGCTCTGCTTGGGGCTCGTACAATGAGCAGTTCTTC. The V call is TRBV7-8, the J call TRBJ2-1; weak D call: TRBD1 (5 bases). Trimming stripped 4 bases from V and 4 bases from J, with 14 bases between. Germline CDR1 and CDR2: SGHVS and FQNEAQ. The CDR3 is 15 residues long.

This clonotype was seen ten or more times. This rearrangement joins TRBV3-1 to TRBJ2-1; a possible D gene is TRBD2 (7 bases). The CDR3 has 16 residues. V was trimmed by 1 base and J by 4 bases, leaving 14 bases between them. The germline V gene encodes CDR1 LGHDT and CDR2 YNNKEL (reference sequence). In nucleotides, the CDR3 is TGTGCCAGCAGCCAAGCGCCCGGGGGGCATTACAATGAGCAGTTCTTC. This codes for CASSQAPGGHYNEQFF.

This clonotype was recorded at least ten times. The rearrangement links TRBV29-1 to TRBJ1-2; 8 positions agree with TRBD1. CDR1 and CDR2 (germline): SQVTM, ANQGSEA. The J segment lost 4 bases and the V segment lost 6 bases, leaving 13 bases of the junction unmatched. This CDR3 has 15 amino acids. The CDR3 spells CSVAITGTGSYGYTF. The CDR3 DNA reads TGCAGCGTGGCAATAACCGGGACAGGTTCCTATGGCTACACCTTC.

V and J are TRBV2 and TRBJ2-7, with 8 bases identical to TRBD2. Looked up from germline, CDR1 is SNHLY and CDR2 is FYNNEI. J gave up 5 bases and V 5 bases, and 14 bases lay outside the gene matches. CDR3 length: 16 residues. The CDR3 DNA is TGTGCCAGCAGTCTCTCTGGGGCTAGCGGGTCTCACGAGCAGTACTTC. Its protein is CASSLSGASGSHEQYF.